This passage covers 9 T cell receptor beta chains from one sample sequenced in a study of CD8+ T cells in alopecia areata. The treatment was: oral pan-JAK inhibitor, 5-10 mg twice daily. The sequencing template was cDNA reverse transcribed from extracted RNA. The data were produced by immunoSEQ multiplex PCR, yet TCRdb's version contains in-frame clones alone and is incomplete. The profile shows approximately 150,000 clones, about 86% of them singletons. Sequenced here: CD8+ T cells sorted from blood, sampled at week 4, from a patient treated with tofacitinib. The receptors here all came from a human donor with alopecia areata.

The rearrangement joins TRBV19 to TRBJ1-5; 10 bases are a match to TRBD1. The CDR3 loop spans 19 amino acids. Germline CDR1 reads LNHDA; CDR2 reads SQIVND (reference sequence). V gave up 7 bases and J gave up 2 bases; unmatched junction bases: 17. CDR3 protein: CASIPSGTGVVFGNQPQHF. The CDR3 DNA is TGTGCCAGTATCCCTTCCGGGACAGGGGTGGTCTTTGGCAATCAGCCCCAGCATTTT. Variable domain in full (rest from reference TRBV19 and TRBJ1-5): DGGITQSPKYLFRKEGQNVTLSCEQNLNHDAMYWYRQDPGQGLRLIYYSQIVNDFQKGDIAEGYSVSREKKESFPLTVTSAQKNPTAFYLCASIPSGTGVVFGNQPQHFGDGTRLSIL.

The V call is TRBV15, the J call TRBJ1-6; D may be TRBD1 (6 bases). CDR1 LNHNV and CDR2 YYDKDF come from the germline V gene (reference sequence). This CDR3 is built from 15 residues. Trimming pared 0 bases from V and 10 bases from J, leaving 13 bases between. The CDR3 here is CATSRDLGGGSPLHF. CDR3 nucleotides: TGTGCCACCAGCAGAGATTTGGGGGGCGGGTCACCCCTCCACTTT.

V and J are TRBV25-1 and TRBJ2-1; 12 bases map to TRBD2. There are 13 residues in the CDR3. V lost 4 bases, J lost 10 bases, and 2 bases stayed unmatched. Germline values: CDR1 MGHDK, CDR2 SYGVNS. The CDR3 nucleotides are TGTGCCAGCAGTGGAACTAGCGGGAGGGAGCAGTTCTTC. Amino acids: CASSGTSGREQFF.

The chain's CDR3 is CASSQVVLSSYEQYF. The CDR3 nucleotides are TGCGCCAGCAGCCAAGTCGTGCTGAGCTCCTACGAGCAGTACTTC. The V call is TRBV4-1, the J call TRBJ2-7, with D uncertain. Germline lookup yields CDR1 MGHRA and CDR2 YSYEKL. The CDR3 has 15 amino acids. The V end lost 1 base, the J end lost 0 bases, and 10 bases lay between the germline ends.

The CDR3 DNA sequence: TGTGCCAGCAGCCCCGATACTGAGCGGTACTCCTACAATGAGCAGTTCTTC. It codes for CASSPDTERYSYNEQFF. The V call is TRBV5-6, the J call TRBJ2-1; maybe TRBD2 (5 bases). The CDR3 runs 17 residues. The germline V gene encodes CDR1 SGHDT and CDR2 YYEEEE. Deletions cut 4 bases from V and 0 bases from J, with 17 bases between.

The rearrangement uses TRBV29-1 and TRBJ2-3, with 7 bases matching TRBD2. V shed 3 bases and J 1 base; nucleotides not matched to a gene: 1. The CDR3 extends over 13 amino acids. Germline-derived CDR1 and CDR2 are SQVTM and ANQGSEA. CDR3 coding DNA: TGCAGCGTTGACAGCGGGGGCACAGATACGCAGTATTTT. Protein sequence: CSVDSGGTDTQYF.

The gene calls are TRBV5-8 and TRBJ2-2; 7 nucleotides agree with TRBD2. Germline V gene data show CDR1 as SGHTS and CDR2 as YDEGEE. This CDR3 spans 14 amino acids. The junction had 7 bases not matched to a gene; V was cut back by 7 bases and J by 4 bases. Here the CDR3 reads CASRGELTTGELFF. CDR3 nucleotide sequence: TGTGCCAGCCGGGGGGAATTGACCACCGGGGAGCTGTTTTTT.

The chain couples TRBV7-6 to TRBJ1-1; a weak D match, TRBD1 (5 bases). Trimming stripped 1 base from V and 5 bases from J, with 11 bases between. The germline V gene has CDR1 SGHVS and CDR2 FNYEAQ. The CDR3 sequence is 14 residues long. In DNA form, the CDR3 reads TGTGCCAGCAGCTTAGGCAGGGCGGGGACTGAAGCTTTCTTT. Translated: CASSLGRAGTEAFF. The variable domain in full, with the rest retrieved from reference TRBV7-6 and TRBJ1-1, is GAGVSQSPRYKVTKRGQDVALRCDPISGHVSLYWYRQALGQGPEFLTYFNYEAQQDKSGLPNDRFSAERPEGSISTLTIQRTEQRDSAMYRCASSLGRAGTEAFFGQGTRLTVV.

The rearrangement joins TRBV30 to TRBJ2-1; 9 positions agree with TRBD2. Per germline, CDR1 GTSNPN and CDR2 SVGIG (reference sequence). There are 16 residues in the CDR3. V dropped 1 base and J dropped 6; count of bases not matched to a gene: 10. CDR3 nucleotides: TGTGCCTGGAGTGCAGAAGAGGCTAGCGGGACCAATGAGCAGTTCTTC. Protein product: CAWSAEEASGTNEQFF.